This T cell receptor (beta chain) originates from a study of identical twins. Whole-study findings and limits: The study found that models underestimated out-of-frame TCR alpha sharing in monozygotic twins.

Germline CDR1 is DFQATT and CDR2 is SNEGSKA (reference sequence). The CDR3 sequence is 14 residues long. Trimming stripped 0 bases from V and 3 bases from J, with 12 bases between. About this clonotype itself: What it binds is unknown.

Healthy Caucasian individuals made up all the donors. Template switching added a universal primer site; cDNA carried unique molecular identifiers. TCRdb called the 5' RACE reads again in MiXCR, with one record for every CDR3 protein. The table records some 320,000 distinct CDR3 sequences, about 12% of them present only once. The same data also contributed to another study, on yellow fever vaccine responses in identical twins. That work adds: On the reported evidence, twins' vaccine T cell responses seemed partly convergent and partly personalized.

The sequenced sample consisted of CD8+ T cells sorted from blood. The J gene is TRBJ2-7, the V gene TRBV20-1; D unclear. This TCR came from a young woman in good health. This chain's CDR3 is CSARDPDGIYEQYF. CDR3 coding DNA: TGCAGTGCTAGAGATCCCGACGGCATCTACGAGCAGTACTTC.